The text below deals with one TCR beta chain. Its binding antigen is unknown. It has no much larger one-base neighbor in the sample; base qualities were not kept. These data are taken from a study of CD4 T cells in relation to SARS-CoV-2 and coronaviruses (TCRdb year 2021). About the investigation overall: In the ViraFEST assay, PBMCs were grown with antigen for nine to eleven days, and TCR beta CDR3s were then sequenced to identify antigen-specific clonal expansions. An HIV-1 Nef peptide pool or a no-peptide culture served as the negative reference condition. At the level of individual TCR clonotypes, the study measured memory CD4+ T cell crossreactivity between SARS-CoV-2 spike protein and common cold coronavirus spike proteins. Shared crossreactive spike epitopes were mapped to their HLA restriction using patient-derived lymphoblastoid cell lines. A different, Illumina-based TCR-beta assay was used to sequence expansion assays from other donors in the study. The Adaptive Biotechnologies TCR-sequencing kit was used to sequence samples from a few pre-COVID donors and the naive versus memory experiments, while other data came from Illumina-based sequencing. Results the study describes overall, beyond this receptor: Memory CD4+ clonotypes crossrecognizing SARS-CoV-2 and at least one common cold coronavirus spike were found in approximately 60% of donors. Crossreactive clones showed significantly weaker SARS-CoV-2-driven expansion than monoreactive clones, consistent with antigenic imprinting. Pre-pandemic and post-infection samples were not both contributed by any donor, so tracing of the source of pre-existing responses was limited. Since the crossreactivity analysis centred on spike protein, crossreactivity against other viral proteins was not assessed. The study was limited by small numbers of patients and tested TCRs.

The library was obtained by the immunoSEQ multiplex PCR assay. In the paper's pipeline: During preprocessing, nonproductive sequences were discarded, as were any CDR3s that did not begin with C, did not end with F or W, or were shorter than 7 amino acids. Antigen-specific clonotypes were called with the MANAFEST web app on the basis of expansion relative to the reference and to other culture wells. A clone was considered positive if the clone showed significant expansion compared with the reference culture in 2 of 3 replicate wells at an FDR below 0.05. A further requirement for positive clones was significant expansion compared with all other tandem wells, along with an odds ratio above 5. CDR3 homology was quantified as pairwise Levenshtein distance, calculated with the stringdist R package after three terminal residues were trimmed from each end. In its TCRdb copy, this immuneACCESS table keeps in-frame sequences only and misses some clones. Where compared with another copy, unresolved V genes explain less than half of these, and the others have no known cause. V and J calls and clone size come straight from that table; D and trimming were deduced from the DNA. The sample yields more than 15,000 clones; approximately 82% were counted once. The ten largest clones capture approximately 20% of the sample.

CDR1 and CDR2 (SQVTM, ANQGSEA) derive from the germline V gene. At the junction V is shortened by 6 bases and J by 6 bases, with 18 bases in between. From cysteine to phenylalanine, the CDR3 is 13 amino acids long. The read is trimmed to its CDR3 DNA, 39 bases read in frame from base 1. CD4+ T cells from unexposed donors were collected before the COVID-19 pandemic (2011-2018). After 10 days of culture, CD4+ T cells were isolated with the EasySep CD4+ T cell isolation kit. As cell numbers permitted, CD4+ T cells from unexposed donors were tested for reactivity to SARS-CoV-2 S and N and to four common cold coronavirus spike pools. Approximately 1.8 million PBMCs per well were cultured in IMDM with approximately 5% human AB serum and 8.5 to 10 IU/ml IL-2. Half of the culture medium was replaced with fresh IL-2-containing medium on days 3 and 7. Each peptide culture condition was generally run in triplicate replicate wells. Leukapheresis product for the unexposed donors was bought commercially. PBMCs were isolated from leukapheresis product or whole blood by Ficoll-Paque PLUS gradient centrifugation. The PBMCs went either fresh into the expansion assay or into cryopreservation at -140 degrees C. The QIAamp Micro DNA Kit was used to extract genomic DNA from the CD4+ T cells.

This sequence uses TRBV29-1 and TRBJ2-7; the D gene identity is not certain. The receptor's source is a human donor in good health. The material sequenced was CD4+ T cells from PBMCs, cultured in vitro. The CDR3 loop reads CSVILGGPGEQYF. The DNA is TGCAGCGTGATCCTAGGTGGGCCTGGCGAGCAGTACTTC.